The rows below give T cell receptor beta chains drawn from one sample of a study of cytomegalovirus exposure and HLA in healthy donors. Using immunoSEQ multiplex PCR, the repertoire was profiled, and TCRdb retains in-frame clones only, with some absent. Of roughly 100,000 clones in the sample, 75% to 85% were seen once. Sequenced: PBMCs. These receptors all stem from a man aged 30-40 years in good health and CMV-seronegative. CDR3s leave out the opening cysteine and the closing phenylalanine or tryptophan.

>TRBV5-1|TRBJ2-7
ASSAGQGSSYEQY
>TRBV5-8|TRBJ2-1
ASSLLTGGPQEQF
>TRBV14|TRBJ2-7
ASSFIAGASYEQY
>TRBV4-2|TRBJ2-7
ASSQDGIGQGIYEQY
>TRBV7-2|TRBJ2-7
ASSGGPTGVAY
>TRBV19|TRBJ2-1
ASSGSSGGYNEQF
>TRBV28|TRBJ2-7
ASTGGYEQY
>TRBV25-1|TRBJ2-5
ASRKRTGETQY
>TRBV2|TRBJ2-1
ASSQTVTSSYNEQF
>TRBV10-3|TRBJ1-5
AIRDSSRDNQPQH
>TRBV5-1|TRBJ2-3
ASSLVGGSTDTQY
>TRBV5-1|TRBJ2-7
ASSLSWDTSYEQY
>TRBV27|TRBJ2-1
ASSYPGQNNEQF
>TRBV5-1|TRBJ2-1
ASRPPGTGDYNEQF
>TRBV4-2|TRBJ2-1
ASSEGTSGRNEQF
>TRBV6-1|TRBJ2-7
ASSELGGGYEQY
>TRBV15|TRBJ2-7
ATSRPAGTGGFEQY
>TRBV6-4|TRBJ2-1
ASSDVAGGSYNEQF
>TRBV13|TRBJ2-7
ASSSRSEQY
>TRBV9|TRBJ2-1
ASSPTLAGGPNNEQF
>TRBV2|TRBJ2-1
ASSGQGNNEQF
>TRBV27|TRBJ1-6
ASRGTDLNSPLH